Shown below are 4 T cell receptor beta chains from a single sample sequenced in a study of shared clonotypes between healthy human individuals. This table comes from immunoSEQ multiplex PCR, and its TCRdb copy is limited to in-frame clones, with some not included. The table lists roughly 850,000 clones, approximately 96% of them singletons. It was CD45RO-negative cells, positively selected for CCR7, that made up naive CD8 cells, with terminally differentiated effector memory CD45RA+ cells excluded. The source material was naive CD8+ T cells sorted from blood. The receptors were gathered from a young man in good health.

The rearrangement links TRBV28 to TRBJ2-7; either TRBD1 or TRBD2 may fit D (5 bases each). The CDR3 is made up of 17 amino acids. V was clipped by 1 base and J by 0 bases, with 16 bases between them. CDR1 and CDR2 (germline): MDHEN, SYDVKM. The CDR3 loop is CASSLSGAYRSSYEQYF. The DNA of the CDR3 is TGTGCCAGCAGTTTATCCGGGGCCTACAGGAGCTCCTACGAGCAGTACTTC.

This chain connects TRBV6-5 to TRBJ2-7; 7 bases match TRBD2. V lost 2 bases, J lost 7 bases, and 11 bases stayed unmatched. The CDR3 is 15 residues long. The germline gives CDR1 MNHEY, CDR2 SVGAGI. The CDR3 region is CASSYRLASAGEQYF. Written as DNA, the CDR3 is TGTGCCAGCAGTTACAGACTAGCCTCCGCCGGAGAGCAGTACTTC.

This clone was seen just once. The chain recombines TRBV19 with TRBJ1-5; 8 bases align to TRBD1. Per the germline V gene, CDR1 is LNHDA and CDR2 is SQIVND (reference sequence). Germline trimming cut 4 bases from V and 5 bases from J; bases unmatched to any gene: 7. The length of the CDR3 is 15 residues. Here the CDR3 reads CASSRQGLLDQPQHF. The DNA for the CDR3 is TGTGCCAGTAGTAGACAGGGGCTACTCGATCAGCCCCAGCATTTT.

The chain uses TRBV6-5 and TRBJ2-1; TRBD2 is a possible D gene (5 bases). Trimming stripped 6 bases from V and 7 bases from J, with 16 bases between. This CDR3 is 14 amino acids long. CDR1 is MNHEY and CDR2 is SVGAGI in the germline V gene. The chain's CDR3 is CASRTREMVNEQFF. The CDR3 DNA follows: TGTGCCAGCAGAACCCGGGAAATGGTTAATGAGCAGTTCTTC.